What follows describes a single T cell receptor (beta chain). The target antigen is unknown. This record comes from a study of Ad26.COV2.S vaccination and SARS-CoV-2 variants. Whole-study context: In the COV1001 trial, the donor was in the Ad26.COV2.S arm. Ad26.COV2.S, an intramuscular injection, was given once or twice 56 days apart.

Overall study results and limits: Relative to placebo recipients, vaccine recipients exhibited elevated spike-specific TCR breadth. For non-spike TCRs, breadth in vaccine recipients resembled that in placebo recipients.

Specified treatment: some 20 received Ad26.COV2.S at low or high dose, single or two shots; about five received placebo; per-sample allocation not given. The samples date from day 63 after the first vaccine or placebo injection. Clones were read by immunoSEQ multiplex PCR, and TCRdb kept only the in-frame ones, dropping some. The top ten clones hold about 13% of a sample with about 480,000 clones, roughly 89% of them seen once. The CDR3 extends over 16 amino acids. With V trimmed by 4 bases and J by 3 bases, 8 bases remained unmatched. CDR1 and CDR2 from the germline V gene are SGHNT and YYREEE (reference sequence).

The source of this sequence is a person aged 18 to 59 who received the Ad26.COV2.S COVID-19 vaccine or a placebo. The chain employs TRBV5-4 and TRBJ1-3, with 9 bases aligning to TRBD1. The sequencing used peripheral blood, collected in a trial of Ad26.COV2.S vaccine versus placebo. This CDR3 is CASSGGGQGGGNTIYF. CDR3 bases: TGTGCCAGCAGCGGAGGGGGACAGGGTGGTGGAAACACCATATATTTT.